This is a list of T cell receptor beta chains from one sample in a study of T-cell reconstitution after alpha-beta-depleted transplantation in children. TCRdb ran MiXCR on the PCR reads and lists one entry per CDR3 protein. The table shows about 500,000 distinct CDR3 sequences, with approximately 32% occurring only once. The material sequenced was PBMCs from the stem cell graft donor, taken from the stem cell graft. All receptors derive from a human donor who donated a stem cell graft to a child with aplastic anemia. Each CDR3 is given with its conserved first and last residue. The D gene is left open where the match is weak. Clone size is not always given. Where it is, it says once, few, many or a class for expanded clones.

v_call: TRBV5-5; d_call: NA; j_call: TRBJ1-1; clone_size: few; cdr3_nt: TGTGCCAGCAGGGTAACAGGGAACACTGAAGCTTTCTTT; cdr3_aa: CASRVTGNTEAFF
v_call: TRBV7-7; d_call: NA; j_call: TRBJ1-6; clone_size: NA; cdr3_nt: TGTGCCAGCAGCCCGAAACCAGTCAGGTCCTATAATTCACCCCTCCACTTT; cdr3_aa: CASSPKPVRSYNSPLHF
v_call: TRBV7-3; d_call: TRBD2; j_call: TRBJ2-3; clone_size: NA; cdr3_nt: TGTGCCAGCAGCCCCCTGACGGGAGGGCCGGCAGATACGCAGTATTTT; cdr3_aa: CASSPLTGGPADTQYF
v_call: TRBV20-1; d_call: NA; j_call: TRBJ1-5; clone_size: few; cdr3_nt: TGCAGTGCTAGAGCGGGGGACGGCCTGGCCCCTAGCAATCAGCCCCAGCATTTT; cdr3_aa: CSARAGDGLAPSNQPQHF
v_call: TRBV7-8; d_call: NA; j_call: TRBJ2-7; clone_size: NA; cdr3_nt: TGTGCCAGCAGCTCCAGAGGGATGGCGGGATCCTACGAGCAGTACTTC; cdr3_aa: CASSSRGMAGSYEQYF
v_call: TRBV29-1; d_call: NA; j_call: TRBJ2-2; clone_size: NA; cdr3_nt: TGCAGCGTTTTAGGCAGGAACACCGGGGAGCTGTTTTTT; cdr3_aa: CSVLGRNTGELFF
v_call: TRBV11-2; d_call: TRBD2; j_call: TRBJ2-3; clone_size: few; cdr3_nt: TGTGCCAGCAACAAAAGAACTAGCGGGAGCACAGATACGCAGTATTTT; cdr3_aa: CASNKRTSGSTDTQYF
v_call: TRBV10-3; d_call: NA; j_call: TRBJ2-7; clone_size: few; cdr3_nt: TGTGCCATCAGGGGGGCGGGAGAAATCAACGAGCAGTACTTC; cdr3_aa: CAIRGAGEINEQYF
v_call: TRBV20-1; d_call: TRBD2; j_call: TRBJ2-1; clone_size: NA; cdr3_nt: TGCAGTGCTAGCTCCCGGGCGGGAGGGCCAGGTAATGAGCAGTTCTTC; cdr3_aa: CSASSRAGGPGNEQFF
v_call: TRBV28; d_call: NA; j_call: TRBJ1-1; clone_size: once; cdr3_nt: TGTGCCAGCAGTTTTATTAAGGGCACTGAAGCTTTCTTT; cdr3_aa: CASSFIKGTEAFF
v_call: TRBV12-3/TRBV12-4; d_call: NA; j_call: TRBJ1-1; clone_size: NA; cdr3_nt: TGTGCCAGCAGTTCCGAGGGGAGTTTCACTGAAGCTTTCTTT; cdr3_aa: CASSSEGSFTEAFF
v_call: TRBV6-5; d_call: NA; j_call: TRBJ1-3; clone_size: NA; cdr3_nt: TGTGCCAGCAGTTACTCGCCGGAGGGAGGAAACACCATATATTTT; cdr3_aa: CASSYSPEGGNTIYF
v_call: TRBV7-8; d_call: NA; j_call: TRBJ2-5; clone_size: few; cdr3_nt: TGTGCCAGCAGCTTAGGTGGTCCCCAAGAGACCCAGTACTTC; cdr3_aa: CASSLGGPQETQYF
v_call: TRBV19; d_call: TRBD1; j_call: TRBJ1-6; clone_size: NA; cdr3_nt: TGTGCCAGCTCCGGGACAGGGGGGGCACCCCTCCACTTT; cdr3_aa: CASSGTGGAPLHF
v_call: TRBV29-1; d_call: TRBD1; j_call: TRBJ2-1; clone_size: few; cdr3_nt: TGCAGCGTCGAGGACAGGTGGGAGCAGTTCTTC; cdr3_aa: CSVEDRWEQFF
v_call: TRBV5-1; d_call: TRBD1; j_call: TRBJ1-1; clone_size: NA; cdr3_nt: TGCGCCAGCAGCGGCGGGACAGCGAACACTGAAGCTTTCTTT; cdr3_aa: CASSGGTANTEAFF
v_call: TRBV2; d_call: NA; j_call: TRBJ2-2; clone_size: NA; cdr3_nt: TGTGCCAGCAGCCCGGTGTTAGGCGCCGGCACCGGGGAGCTGTTTTTT; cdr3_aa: CASSPVLGAGTGELFF
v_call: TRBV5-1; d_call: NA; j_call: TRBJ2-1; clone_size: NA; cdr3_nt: TGCGCCAGCAGCCTGACGGACAGAGACCTCAATGAGCAGTTCTTC; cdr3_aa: CASSLTDRDLNEQFF
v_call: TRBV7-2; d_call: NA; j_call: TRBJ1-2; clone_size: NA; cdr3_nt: TGTGCCAGCAGGGGGTTGGTCAGTTATGGCTACACCTTC; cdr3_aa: CASRGLVSYGYTF
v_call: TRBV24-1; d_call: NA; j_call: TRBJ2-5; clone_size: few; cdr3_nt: TGTGCCACCAGTGGAGCGGCCGAGACCCAGTACTTC; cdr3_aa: CATSGAAETQYF
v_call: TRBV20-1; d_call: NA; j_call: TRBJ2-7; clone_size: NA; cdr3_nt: TGCAGTGCTGGGGACATGCACTCCTACGAGCAGTACTTC; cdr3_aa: CSAGDMHSYEQYF
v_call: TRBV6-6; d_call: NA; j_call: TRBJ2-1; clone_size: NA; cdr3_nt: TGTGCCAGCAGATTAGGGACGAGCTCCTACAATGAGCAGTTCTTC; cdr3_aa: CASRLGTSSYNEQFF
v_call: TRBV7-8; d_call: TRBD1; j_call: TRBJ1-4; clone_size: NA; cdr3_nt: TGTGCCAGCAGCACTAGGAGTGGGACAGGGAGGGAAAAACTGTTTTTT; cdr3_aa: CASSTRSGTGREKLFF
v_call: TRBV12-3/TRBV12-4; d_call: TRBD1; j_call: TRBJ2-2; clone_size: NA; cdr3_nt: TGTGCCAGCAGTTGGACAGGGGGGAAACTCAAGGAGCTGTTTTTT; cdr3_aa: CASSWTGGKLKELFF
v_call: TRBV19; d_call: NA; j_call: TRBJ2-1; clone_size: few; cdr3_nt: TGTGCCAGTAAGGTCACCGGGGGTTCCTACAATGAGCAGTTCTTC; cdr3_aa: CASKVTGGSYNEQFF